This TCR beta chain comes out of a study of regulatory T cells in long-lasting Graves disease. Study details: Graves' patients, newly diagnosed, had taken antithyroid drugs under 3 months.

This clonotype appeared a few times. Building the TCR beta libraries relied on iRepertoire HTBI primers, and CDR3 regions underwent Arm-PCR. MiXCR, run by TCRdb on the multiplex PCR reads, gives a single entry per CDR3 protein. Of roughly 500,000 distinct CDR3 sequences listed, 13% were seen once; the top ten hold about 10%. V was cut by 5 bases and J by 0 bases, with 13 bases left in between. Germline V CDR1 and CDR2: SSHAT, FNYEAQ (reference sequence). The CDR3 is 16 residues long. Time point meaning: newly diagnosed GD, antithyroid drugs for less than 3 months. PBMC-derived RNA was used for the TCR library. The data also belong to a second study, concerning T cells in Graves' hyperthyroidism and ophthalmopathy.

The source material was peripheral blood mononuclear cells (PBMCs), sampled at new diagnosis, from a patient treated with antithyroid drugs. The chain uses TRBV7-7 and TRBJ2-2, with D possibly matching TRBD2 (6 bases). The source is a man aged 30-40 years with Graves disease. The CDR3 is CASSDQAGTNTGELFF. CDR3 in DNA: TGTGCCAGCAGCGATCAAGCGGGCACGAACACCGGGGAGCTGTTTTTT. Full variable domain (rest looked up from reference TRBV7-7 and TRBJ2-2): GAGVSQSPRYKVTKRGQDVTLRCDPISSHATLYWYQQALGQGPEFLTYFNYEAQPDKSGLPSDRFSAERPEGSISTLTIQRTEQRDSAMYRCASSDQAGTNTGELFFGEGSRLTVL.